A selection of T cell receptor beta chains follows, all from one sample in a study of cytomegalovirus exposure and HLA in healthy donors. Profiled with immunoSEQ multiplex PCR; TCRdb holds only in-frame clones, not every one. The top ten hold about 2.1% of the sample, which has about 260,000 clones, roughly 70% seen once. Sequenced material: PBMCs. These receptors were obtained from a female donor in good health and CMV-seronegative. Both conserved end residues are part of each CDR3. A D gene is named only where the DNA matches it firmly. Some rows have no size entry. The others give once, few or many, or a class for an expanded clone.

abundance: .
j_gene: TRBJ1-1
v_gene: TRBV7-9
d_gene: .
CDR3nt: TGTGCCAGCATCAGACAGACCAACACTGAAGCTTTCTTT
CDR3aa: CASIRQTNTEAFF

abundance: .
j_gene: TRBJ1-1
v_gene: TRBV19
d_gene: TRBD1
CDR3nt: TGTGCCAGTAGCCCAAGGGACAGGGGCACTGAAGCTTTCTTT
CDR3aa: CASSPRDRGTEAFF

abundance: few
j_gene: TRBJ2-7
v_gene: TRBV28
d_gene: .
CDR3nt: TGTGCCAGCAGTTTATTGCCACACTACGAGCAGTACTTC
CDR3aa: CASSLLPHYEQYF

abundance: .
j_gene: TRBJ2-7
v_gene: TRBV7-2
d_gene: TRBD2
CDR3nt: TGTGCCAGCAGCTTAAGACACACAAGCGGGATCTACGAGCAGTACTTC
CDR3aa: CASSLRHTSGIYEQYF

abundance: few
j_gene: TRBJ2-7
v_gene: TRBV5-1
d_gene: .
CDR3nt: TGCGCCAGCAGCTTGCAGGACAAATACGAGCAGTACTTC
CDR3aa: CASSLQDKYEQYF

abundance: .
j_gene: TRBJ2-5
v_gene: TRBV2
d_gene: TRBD2
CDR3nt: TGTGCCAGCAAGAAGGCTAGCGGATCGCAAGAGACCCAGTACTTC
CDR3aa: CASKKASGSQETQYF

abundance: .
j_gene: TRBJ2-3
v_gene: TRBV4-1
d_gene: .
CDR3nt: TGCGCCAGCAGCCAGTCTAGCGCGAGCACAGATACGCAGTATTTT
CDR3aa: CASSQSSASTDTQYF

abundance: .
j_gene: TRBJ2-7
v_gene: TRBV6-1
d_gene: .
CDR3nt: TGTGCCAGCAGCCGAGGGTTGGGCGAGCAGTACTTC
CDR3aa: CASSRGLGEQYF

abundance: once
j_gene: TRBJ2-7
v_gene: TRBV7-9
d_gene: .
CDR3nt: TGTGCCAGCAGCTTAGCTAATCCCTACGAGCAGTACTTC
CDR3aa: CASSLANPYEQYF

abundance: .
j_gene: TRBJ2-3
v_gene: TRBV9
d_gene: .
CDR3nt: TGTGCCAGCAGCGTAGGACAGGCTAGCACAGATACGCAGTATTTT
CDR3aa: CASSVGQASTDTQYF

abundance: once
j_gene: TRBJ1-1
v_gene: TRBV19
d_gene: .
CDR3nt: TGTGCCAGTAGGAAGCCTTTGAACACTGAAGCTTTCTTT
CDR3aa: CASRKPLNTEAFF

abundance: .
j_gene: TRBJ2-3
v_gene: TRBV14
d_gene: .
CDR3nt: TGTGCCAGCAGCCAAGTTACTTTCCGGTTAGGAGCCGAGATGGGGGGGCAGTATTTT
CDR3aa: CASSQVTFRLGAEMGGQYF

abundance: few
j_gene: TRBJ2-7
v_gene: TRBV11-2
d_gene: .
CDR3nt: TGTGCCAGCAGCTTAATTACAGGGCCACACGAGCAGTACTTC
CDR3aa: CASSLITGPHEQYF

abundance: few
j_gene: TRBJ1-2
v_gene: TRBV28
d_gene: .
CDR3nt: TGTGCCAGCATAAATGGGCGGGAGACTTATAACTATGGCTACACCTTC
CDR3aa: CASINGRETYNYGYTF

abundance: .
j_gene: TRBJ2-5
v_gene: TRBV9
d_gene: .
CDR3nt: TGTGCCAGCAGCGCAGGGTTAGGGCAAGAGACCCAGTACTTC
CDR3aa: CASSAGLGQETQYF

abundance: .
j_gene: TRBJ1-6
v_gene: TRBV6-5
d_gene: .
CDR3nt: TGTGCCAGCAGGAGAGGAACTTTGGAAATTTCACCCCTCCACTTT
CDR3aa: CASRRGTLEISPLHF

abundance: few
j_gene: TRBJ1-1
v_gene: TRBV7-9
d_gene: .
CDR3nt: TGTTCCAGCACCCCTCCAGGGTCGGGAGCTTTCTTT
CDR3aa: CSSTPPGSGAFF

abundance: .
j_gene: TRBJ2-4
v_gene: TRBV6-1
d_gene: .
CDR3nt: TGTGCCAGCAGTGAACTAGCCGGCCTAGCCAAAAACATTCAGTACTTC
CDR3aa: CASSELAGLAKNIQYF

abundance: .
j_gene: TRBJ1-5
v_gene: TRBV15
d_gene: TRBD1
CDR3nt: TGTGCCACCGCGGAGACAGGGACCAATCAGCCCCAGCATTTT
CDR3aa: CATAETGTNQPQHF

abundance: .
j_gene: TRBJ1-1
v_gene: TRBV27
d_gene: TRBD1
CDR3nt: TGTGCCAGCAGTCCAGGCCCGGGACAGACTCGTCAGGCTGAAGCTTTCTTT
CDR3aa: CASSPGPGQTRQAEAFF

abundance: .
j_gene: TRBJ2-7
v_gene: TRBV14
d_gene: TRBD1
CDR3nt: TGTGCCAGCAGCCATGGGACAGGGAACTCCTACGAGCAGTACTTC
CDR3aa: CASSHGTGNSYEQYF

abundance: .
j_gene: TRBJ1-2
v_gene: TRBV9
d_gene: .
CDR3nt: TGTGCCAGCAGTGCGGTTGGACAAGTGACCCCCTACCACTATGGCTACACCTTC
CDR3aa: CASSAVGQVTPYHYGYTF

abundance: few
j_gene: TRBJ2-2
v_gene: TRBV11-2
d_gene: .
CDR3nt: TGTGCCAGCACCTCAAGGGGGGGCAGGGGTTACACCGGGGAGCTGTTTTTT
CDR3aa: CASTSRGGRGYTGELFF

abundance: .
j_gene: TRBJ2-7
v_gene: TRBV27
d_gene: .
CDR3nt: TGTGCCAGCAGTTTGGCAGGTCCTCTAAACGAGCAGTACTTC
CDR3aa: CASSLAGPLNEQYF

abundance: .
j_gene: TRBJ1-2
v_gene: TRBV5-1
d_gene: .
CDR3nt: TGCGCCAGCAGTGGGGACACGAGCAACTATGGCTACACCTTC
CDR3aa: CASSGDTSNYGYTF

abundance: .
j_gene: TRBJ1-1
v_gene: TRBV10-3
d_gene: .
CDR3nt: TGTGCCATCAGGCCCATCCAGGGTATCGCTGAAGCTTTCTTT
CDR3aa: CAIRPIQGIAEAFF

abundance: .
j_gene: TRBJ1-1
v_gene: TRBV19
d_gene: TRBD1
CDR3nt: TGTGCCAGTAGTGCCGGACAGGGGAACACTGAAGCTTTCTTT
CDR3aa: CASSAGQGNTEAFF

abundance: .
j_gene: TRBJ2-7
v_gene: TRBV5-4
d_gene: TRBD1
CDR3nt: TGTGCCAGCAGCGAGACAGGGACCTACGAGCAGTACTTC
CDR3aa: CASSETGTYEQYF

abundance: few
j_gene: TRBJ2-1
v_gene: TRBV27
d_gene: .
CDR3nt: TGTGCCAGCAGTTTCGATAGTTCCCCCTACAATGAGCAGTTCTTC
CDR3aa: CASSFDSSPYNEQFF

abundance: .
j_gene: TRBJ2-3
v_gene: TRBV5-4
d_gene: .
CDR3nt: TGTGCCAGCAGCTTGGAACTGACAGGCCCCGGAGATACGCAGTATTTT
CDR3aa: CASSLELTGPGDTQYF

abundance: .
j_gene: TRBJ2-7
v_gene: TRBV5-5
d_gene: .
CDR3nt: TGTGCCAGCAGCACAACAGGGATAGGCTCCTACGAGCAGTACTTC
CDR3aa: CASSTTGIGSYEQYF

abundance: few
j_gene: TRBJ1-5
v_gene: TRBV10-2
d_gene: TRBD1
CDR3nt: TGCGCCAGCAGTGAGTTGACAGGGGCTGGCAATCAGCCCCAGCATTTT
CDR3aa: CASSELTGAGNQPQHF

abundance: .
j_gene: TRBJ1-6
v_gene: TRBV5-4
d_gene: .
CDR3nt: TGTGCCAGCAGCCCTGGCCCCGGAGGGTCCTATAATTCACCCCTCCACTTT
CDR3aa: CASSPGPGGSYNSPLHF

abundance: .
j_gene: TRBJ1-5
v_gene: TRBV6-1
d_gene: .
CDR3nt: TGTGCCAGCTTCGGGAGAGGGGTCAATCAGCCCCAGCATTTT
CDR3aa: CASFGRGVNQPQHF

abundance: once
j_gene: TRBJ2-2
v_gene: TRBV25-1
d_gene: TRBD1
CDR3nt: TGTGCCAGCAGCCTAGCCGGGACAGGGGCTGTCGGGGAGCTGTTTTTT
CDR3aa: CASSLAGTGAVGELFF

abundance: .
j_gene: TRBJ1-4
v_gene: TRBV7-9
d_gene: .
CDR3nt: TGTGCCAGCAGCTTAGTTGGGCTCGGTGAAAAACTGTTTTTT
CDR3aa: CASSLVGLGEKLFF

abundance: .
j_gene: TRBJ2-3
v_gene: TRBV10-3
d_gene: .
CDR3nt: TGTGCTCACACCCCAGTAGGGAGGCTCAGAGATACGCAGTATTTT
CDR3aa: CAHTPVGRLRDTQYF

abundance: .
j_gene: TRBJ1-2
v_gene: TRBV7-2
d_gene: TRBD1
CDR3nt: TGTGCCAGCAGCACAGGGGCCGGGTATGGCTACACCTTC
CDR3aa: CASSTGAGYGYTF

abundance: .
j_gene: TRBJ1-4
v_gene: TRBV9
d_gene: TRBD1
CDR3nt: TGTGCCAGCATAACTGGACAGGGGCTCGAAAAACTGTTTTTT
CDR3aa: CASITGQGLEKLFF